This T cell receptor (beta chain) appears in the sequencing data of a study of CD8 T cells in ankylosing spondylitis. There are many counts of this clonotype. Its antigen is unidentified. Using its own MiXCR run on the 5' RACE reads, TCRdb lists one record per CDR3 protein. The sample has fewer than 550,000 distinct CDR3 sequences, under 5.5% seen once. Study conclusions and caveats: Disease-linked clones had a CD8+ phenotype and relatively low frequency in peripheral blood. Apparently characteristic of ankylosing spondylitis blood was a TCR beta motif (about 8 highly homologous variants). Reactive arthritis synovial fluid and blood were previously reported to contain some motif variants.

Sample: blood, either unsorted or a sorted T cell fraction (not recorded which). The clonotype comes from a male donor with ankylosing spondylitis.

In DNA form, the CDR3 reads TGCGCCAGCAGCCAAGGGGTCCCGACAGGGGGCTATCAGCCCCAGCATTTT. This translates into CASSQGVPTGGYQPQHF. The chain uses TRBV4-3 and TRBJ1-5, with 10 bases fitting TRBD1. The germline gives CDR1 LGHNA, CDR2 YSLEER. V was clipped by 1 base and J by 5 bases; unmatched bases: 8. The CDR3 contains 17 residues.